One and the same sample provided the 25 T cell receptor beta chains below, sequenced in a study of control samples from healthy donors and cancer patients. Here immunoSEQ multiplex PCR was the method, and the copy in TCRdb shows in-frame clones only, minus some. The sample consists of around 170,000 clones, approximately 94% of them appearing once. The sample consisted of blood. All receptors come from a man younger than 45 in good health.

This chain links TRBV6-5 with TRBJ2-1; a weak D match, TRBD2 (5 bases). The germline V gene has CDR1 MNHEY and CDR2 SVGAGI. This CDR3 spans 14 amino acids. V was pared by 2 bases and J by 7 bases, with 12 bases between. The CDR3 nucleotides are TGTGCCAGCAGTTACGGGATCACGGGAAATGAGCAGTTCTTC. Amino acid sequence: CASSYGITGNEQFF.

V usage is TRBV19 and J usage is TRBJ1-1; 9 bases fit TRBD1. Germline loops: CDR1 LNHDA, CDR2 SQIVND (reference sequence). V lost 7 bases, J lost 6 bases, and 9 bases stayed unmatched. The CDR3 totals 14 residues. CDR3 DNA: TGTGCCAGTATCACCCGGACAGGGGTGCCTGAAGCTTTCTTT. As protein: CASITRTGVPEAFF.

This chain joins TRBV6-6 and TRBJ1-6; unclear D gene. The CDR3 extends over 13 amino acids. Trimming removed 5 bases from V and 10 bases from J, with 12 bases in between. Germline V gene lookup returns CDR1 MNHNY and CDR2 SVGAGI (reference sequence). The chain's CDR3 is CASSPLRLSPLHF. In nucleotides, the CDR3 is TGTGCCAGCAGTCCCCTGAGGCTGTCACCCCTCCACTTT.

This chain joins TRBV5-4 and TRBJ2-3, with TRBD2 matching 7 bases. The germline V gene encodes CDR1 SGHNT and CDR2 YYREEE (reference sequence). J lost 1 base, V lost 1 base, and 3 bases had no gene match. The CDR3 has 15 amino acids. The CDR3 DNA follows: TGTGCCAGCAGCTTGAGGCTAGCGGGCACAGATACGCAGTATTTT. Protein product: CASSLRLAGTDTQYF.

The gene calls are TRBV27 and TRBJ1-2; possible D gene TRBD1, 5 bases. Germline V CDR1 and CDR2: MNHEY, SMNVEV (reference sequence). CDR3 length: 13 amino acids. V lost 8 bases to trimming and J lost 7 bases, with 17 bases between them. CDR3 protein: CASGYQGESGYTF. The CDR3 DNA is TGTGCCAGCGGTTATCAGGGCGAGTCTGGCTACACCTTC.

The chain is built from TRBV6-1 and TRBJ1-2, with 7 bases aligning to TRBD1. Germline-derived CDR1 and CDR2 are MNHNS and SASEGT. CDR3 length: 16 residues. V gave up 3 bases and J gave up 3 bases; unmatched junction bases: 10. The CDR3 nucleotides are TGTGCCAGCAGTGACGCACTAGACAGGGCTTACTATGGCTACACCTTC. Translating gives CASSDALDRAYYGYTF.

The CDR3 bases are TGTGCCAGCAGTACCAGAGGACAGGGACACGAGCAGTACTTC. It encodes CASSTRGQGHEQYF. This sequence joins TRBV28 and TRBJ2-7; TRBD1 aligns across 8 bases. Germline CDR1 is MDHEN and CDR2 is SYDVKM. There are 14 residues in the CDR3. V shed 5 bases, J shed 5 bases, and the junction held 8 bases outside the gene matches.

The chain joins TRBV7-7 to TRBJ2-1, with D possibly matching TRBD2 (5 bases). CDR1 and CDR2 from the germline V gene are SSHAT and FNYEAQ (reference sequence). Trimming took off 5 bases at V and 0 bases at J, with 11 bases between the two ends. The CDR3 length is 15 residues. The DNA for the CDR3 is TGTGCCAGCAGCCCAGCGAGCGGCTCCTACAATGAGCAGTTCTTC. It codes for CASSPASGSYNEQFF.

The rearrangement links TRBV5-4 to TRBJ2-7; 8 bases agree with TRBD2. The CDR3 has 16 residues. Germline V CDR1 and CDR2: SGHNT, YYREEE (reference sequence). J lost 0 bases, V lost 4 bases, and 9 bases had no gene match. The CDR3 sequence: CASSVGGAVFSYEQYF. DNA for the CDR3: TGTGCCAGCAGCGTCGGGGGGGCCGTTTTCTCCTACGAGCAGTACTTC.

There are a few counts of this clone. V and J are TRBV18 and TRBJ1-5; D remains ambiguous. Per germline, CDR1 KGHSH and CDR2 LQKENI. This CDR3 comprises 14 residues. V was trimmed by 2 bases and J by 0 bases, leaving 5 bases between them. The CDR3 loop reads CASSPGNSNQPQHF. In DNA form, the CDR3 reads TGTGCCAGCTCACCAGGGAATAGCAATCAGCCCCAGCATTTT.

The chain is built from TRBV27 and TRBJ2-5, with a possible D match to TRBD2 (7 bases). Germline CDR1 is MNHEY and CDR2 is SMNVEV (reference sequence). Trimming removed 6 bases at V and 4 bases at J, with 18 bases between. This CDR3 has 15 residues. The CDR3 DNA is TGTGCCAGCAGGCCTGGTGGGGGAGGGGGAGAGACCCAGTACTTC. Translating gives CASRPGGGGGETQYF.

This clone appeared once. V usage is TRBV4-3 and J usage is TRBJ2-3; D gene ambiguous. V lost 0 bases and J 5 bases, leaving 18 bases between the germline ends. The CDR3 runs 17 residues. Germline CDR1 reads LGHNA; CDR2 reads YSLEER. The DNA of the CDR3 is TGCGCCAGCAGCCAAGAGCTCCGGGCCCCCCGTGGAGATACGCAGTATTTT. The encoded protein is CASSQELRAPRGDTQYF.

The V call is TRBV19, the J call TRBJ1-4; D unclear. Trimming took off 5 bases at V and 0 bases at J, with 7 bases between the two ends. The germline CDR1 and CDR2 sequences are LNHDA and SQIVND (reference sequence). CDR3 length: 14 amino acids. CDR3 nucleotide sequence: TGTGCCAGTAGTCCCACAGCAACTAATGAAAAACTGTTTTTT. Translated: CASSPTATNEKLFF.

This clone was picked up a small number of times. The chain links TRBV5-5 to TRBJ1-1; no clear D. The CDR3 length is 15 residues. Germline CDR1 reads SGHKS; CDR2 reads YYEKEE (reference sequence). V dropped 0 bases and J dropped 0 bases, with 9 bases sitting between them. This chain's CDR3 is CASSLAPRLNTEAFF. In DNA, the CDR3 is TGTGCCAGCAGCTTGGCCCCGAGGTTGAACACTGAAGCTTTCTTT. The full variable domain, its missing parts supplied by reference TRBV5-5 and TRBJ1-1, is DAGVTQSPTHLIKTRGQQVTLRCSPISGHKSVSWYQQVLGQGPQFIFQYYEKEERGRGNFPDRFSARQFPNYSSELNVNALLLGDSALYLCASSLAPRLNTEAFFGQGTRLTVV.

The chain carries TRBV5-6 and TRBJ2-3; D is tentatively TRBD1 or TRBD2 (6 bases each). The length of the CDR3 is 16 residues. Germline V gene data show CDR1 as SGHDT and CDR2 as YYEEEE. Deletions cut 2 bases from V and 0 bases from J, with 13 bases between. The CDR3 reads CASSLFWGASTDTQYF. The CDR3 DNA follows: TGTGCCAGCAGCTTATTCTGGGGGGCTAGCACAGATACGCAGTATTTT.

The chain has TRBV19 and TRBJ2-5; 7 bases are shared with TRBD2. This CDR3 is built from 15 residues. The ends lost 10 bases at V and 1 base at J; junction bases unmatched: 12. CDR1 and CDR2 from the germline V gene are LNHDA and SQIVND (reference sequence). The CDR3 coding sequence is TGTGCCACATCTTTCGGAGCGGGACCCCAAGAGACCCAGTACTTC. Translation gives CATSFGAGPQETQYF.

The chain recombines TRBV11-3 with TRBJ2-5, with D possibly being TRBD1 (6 bases). Germline V gene lookup returns CDR1 SGHNT and CDR2 YENEEA. V lost 5 bases and J lost 3, with 7 bases in between. The CDR3 is 12 residues long. As DNA, the CDR3 is TGTGCCAGCAGCCCAGGGGAAGAGACCCAGTACTTC. Protein sequence: CASSPGEETQYF.

This CDR3 is CAWSASRGLSPNYGYTF. CDR3 nucleotides: TGTGCCTGGAGTGCCTCGCGGGGGCTCAGTCCTAACTATGGCTACACCTTC. J is TRBJ1-2 and V is TRBV30, with D maybe TRBD1 (6 bases). This CDR3 contains 17 residues. The V and J ends lost 1 base and 0 bases respectively, with 18 bases between them. Germline-derived CDR1 and CDR2 are GTSNPN and SVGIG (reference sequence).

The rearrangement uses TRBV28 and TRBJ1-1; TRBD1 matches at 7 bases. Germline CDR1 and CDR2: MDHEN and SYDVKM. This CDR3 has 13 residues. Germline trimming cut 8 bases from V and 0 bases from J; bases unmatched to any gene: 3. Here the CDR3 DNA reads TGTGCCAGCGGGACAGACATGAACACTGAAGCTTTCTTT. Protein sequence: CASGTDMNTEAFF.

The J gene is TRBJ2-4, the V gene TRBV12-5, with a tentative D call TRBD1 (6 bases). V lost 7 bases, J lost 9 bases, and 19 bases lay in between. The CDR3 length is 14 residues. Germline CDR1 reads LGHNT; CDR2 reads FRNRAP. CDR3 coding DNA: TGTGCTAGTGATTCTCATATAGCAGGGGTCATTCAGTACTTC. Its protein product is CASDSHIAGVIQYF.

The chain is built from TRBV30 and TRBJ2-7; D is unresolved. V was pared by 0 bases and J by 6 bases, with 9 bases between. CDR3 length: 12 amino acids. Looked up from germline, CDR1 is GTSNPN and CDR2 is SVGIG (reference sequence). In nucleotides, the CDR3 is TGTGCCTGGAGTGTAGGTCCAGCCGAGCAGTACTTC. Its protein is CAWSVGPAEQYF.

The chain employs TRBV6-2 or TRBV6-3 and TRBJ1-2; 10 positions match TRBD1. With V trimmed by 2 bases and J by 0 bases, 6 bases remained unmatched. CDR1 and CDR2 (germline): MNHEY, SVGEGT. The CDR3 length is 17 residues. The CDR3 DNA is TGTGCCAGCAGTTACGCCAGTGGACAGGGGGCTAACTATGGCTACACCTTC. Translation: CASSYASGQGANYGYTF.

This clone was seen ten or more times. The V and J genes are TRBV5-4 and TRBJ1-6, with 7 nucleotides matching TRBD1. The V gene's germline CDR1 is SGHNT and CDR2 YYREEE (reference sequence). V was clipped by 2 bases and J by 7 bases; unmatched bases: 6. The CDR3 is 15 amino acids. The chain's CDR3 is CASSFFDRVNSPLHF. The CDR3 nucleotides read TGTGCCAGCAGCTTTTTTGACAGGGTGAATTCACCCCTCCACTTT.

The chain carries TRBV6-2 or TRBV6-3 and TRBJ1-4, with D possibly matching TRBD1 (5 bases). The CDR3 loop spans 15 amino acids. V lost 5 bases and J 0 bases, leaving 10 bases between the germline ends. Germline V gene sequence: CDR1 MNHEY, CDR2 SVGEGT. For the CDR3, the DNA is TGTGCCAGCAGTCTTACAGGTTCAACTAATGAAAAACTGTTTTTT. Protein product: CASSLTGSTNEKLFF.

The chain employs TRBV2 and TRBJ1-2; 7 bases agree with TRBD1. Germline CDR1 SNHLY, CDR2 FYNNEI. This CDR3 region has 16 residues. V gave up 4 bases and J gave up 8 bases; unmatched junction bases: 16. The CDR3: CASSVQVGGGPRGYTF. The CDR3 nucleotides are TGTGCCAGCAGTGTCCAGGTAGGGGGCGGACCTAGAGGCTACACCTTC.